The 10 T cell receptor beta chains below all came from one sample that was sequenced in a study of radiation and T cells in renal cell carcinoma. Sequencing was performed with immunoSEQ multiplex PCR; in TCRdb, only in-frame clones are kept and a portion is missing. Altogether approximately 92,000 clones are present, around 81% being singletons, with the ten largest covering 9.4%. Time point defined: blood 4 weeks post-SBRT, at nephrectomy. Treatment of the sample: 15 Gy SBRT to primary tumor, nephrectomy 4 weeks later. The sample consisted of blood, taken from a patient whose treatment included radiotherapy and nephrectomy. The source is a man aged 45 to 65 with renal cell carcinoma.

V usage is TRBV7-6 and J usage is TRBJ2-1; D gene uncertain. The CDR3 has 14 residues. V was cut by 3 bases and J by 2 bases, with 8 bases left in between. CDR1 is SGHVS, CDR2 FNYEAQ, per germline. For the CDR3, the DNA is TGTGCCAGCAGCTTGGACGCAGCCTACAATGAGCAGTTCTTC. Protein sequence: CASSLDAAYNEQFF.

The CDR3 here is CASSVIPGTESGYTF. CDR3 sequence (DNA): TGCGCCAGCAGCGTGATTCCCGGGACAGAAAGTGGCTACACCTTC. The gene calls are TRBV5-1 and TRBJ1-2, with TRBD1 matching 7 bases. Germline CDR1 reads SGHRS; CDR2 reads YFSETQ. The CDR3 contains 15 residues. Trimming at V came to 4 bases and at J to 7 bases, leaving 13 bases not matched to a gene. The variable domain in full, with the rest retrieved from reference TRBV5-1 and TRBJ1-2, is KAGVTQTPRYLIKTRGQQVTLSCSPISGHRSVSWYQQTPGQGLQFLFEYFSETQRNKGNFPGRFSGRQFSNSRSEMNVSTLELGDSALYLCASSVIPGTESGYTFGSGTRLTVV.

This sequence joins TRBV19 and TRBJ1-1, with TRBD1 as a possible D gene (5 bases). Trimming removed 4 bases from V and 6 bases from J, with 18 bases in between. Germline CDR1 LNHDA, CDR2 SQIVND (reference sequence). The CDR3 is made up of 15 amino acids. The CDR3 nucleotides are TGTGCCAGTAGTAGCCCCCCCGGTGGGGCGCCTGAAGCTTTCTTT. This encodes CASSSPPGGAPEAFF.

This clone appeared a single time. This rearrangement joins TRBV29-1 to TRBJ2-3; 11 bases are shared with TRBD2. Germline trimming cut 4 bases from V and 6 bases from J; bases unmatched to any gene: 12. The germline V gene encodes CDR1 SQVTM and CDR2 ANQGSEA. This CDR3 contains 16 residues. The CDR3 sequence is CSVGGGTSGHEDTQYF. The CDR3 nucleotides are TGCAGCGTTGGGGGGGGGACTAGCGGACATGAGGATACGCAGTATTTT.

CDR3: CASSPSADTGELFF. The CDR3 DNA reads TGTGCCAGCAGTCCCTCGGCCGATACCGGGGAGCTGTTTTTT. This chain connects TRBV6-5 to TRBJ2-2; no clear D gene. CDR3 length equals 14 residues. Germline loops: CDR1 MNHEY, CDR2 SVGAGI. Trimming pared 5 bases from V and 5 bases from J, leaving 12 bases between.

The rearrangement joins TRBV7-6 to TRBJ1-5; D possibly corresponds to TRBD1 (5 bases). Germline V gene sequence: CDR1 SGHVS, CDR2 FNYEAQ. The CDR3 runs to 15 residues. V lost 4 bases, J lost 7 bases, and 17 bases lay in between. The CDR3 coding sequence is TGTGCCAGCAGCTCCGGGACGTTGGAGGGCCAGCCCCAGCATTTT. Protein: CASSSGTLEGQPQHF.

The chain carries TRBV2 and TRBJ1-1; D perhaps matches TRBD1 (6 bases). Germline V gives CDR1 SNHLY, CDR2 FYNNEI. V lost 4 bases and J lost 4, with 16 bases in between. This CDR3 has 15 residues. CDR3 region: CASSGTGGRGTEAFF. The CDR3 bases are TGTGCCAGCAGTGGGACCGGCGGCAGGGGCACTGAAGCTTTCTTT.

This clone was detected only a few times. V is TRBV29-1 and J is TRBJ1-5; a possible D gene is TRBD1 (5 bases). The V end lost 4 bases, the J end lost 2 bases, and 12 bases lay between the germline ends. Germline V gene sequence: CDR1 SQVTM, CDR2 ANQGSEA. The CDR3 contains 14 residues. The CDR3 DNA reads as TGCAGCGTTGGGTGGGGGAAGGGCAATCAGCCCCAGCATTTT. This translates into CSVGWGKGNQPQHF.

V and J are TRBV6-5 and TRBJ2-2, with 7 bases identical to TRBD1. The CDR3 runs to 15 residues. V trimming: 6 bases; J trimming: 1 base; junction bases outside the gene matches: 5. Per the germline V gene, CDR1 is MNHEY and CDR2 is SVGAGI. CDR3 residues: CASSRTGLNTGELFF. The CDR3 DNA is TGTGCCAGCAGCCGGACAGGATTGAACACCGGGGAGCTGTTTTTT.

This rearrangement joins TRBV6-5 to TRBJ2-7; tentatively, D is TRBD1 (6 bases). The CDR3 runs to 14 residues. Looked up from germline, CDR1 is MNHEY and CDR2 is SVGAGI. V lost 3 bases to trimming and J lost 2 bases, with 11 bases between them. The CDR3 bases are TGTGCCAGCAGTTATGCAGGGGCCCCCTACGAGCAGTACTTC. It encodes CASSYAGAPYEQYF.